The present T cell receptor (beta chain) was sequenced within a study of T cells expressing NK-cell markers. For this clonotype: Its antigen is not known.

General study findings and limits: In four donors, dominant clonotypes made up 28.3-60.1% of CD3+CD56-NKG2C+ cells. HCMV specificity of the expanded NKG2C+ T cell clones was not established.

Libraries used 5'RACE template switching adding universal primer site and UMIs. TCRdb re-analyzed the 5' RACE reads; it lists each CDR3 protein once, without DNA. This table lists 200,000 to 300,000 distinct CDR3 sequences. Germline V lookup: CDR1 DFQATT, CDR2 SNEGSKA (reference sequence). This CDR3 spans 13 amino acids. The receptor was derived from a man aged 18 to 35 in good health. Input material: blood T cells: a sorted CD56 or NKG2C T cell subset, CD4+ or CD8+ T cells, or bulk PBMC T cells (not recorded which). This rearrangement joins TRBV20-1 to TRBJ2-1; there is no DNA to check the TCRdb D call of TRBD2. CDR3 sequence: CSAGSPNNNEQFF.